This passage covers 10 T cell receptor beta chains from one sample sequenced in a study of T cell repertoires in cytomegalovirus infection. TCRdb reprocessed the reads via MiXCR and lists one record per CDR3 protein. In the table there are 250,000 to 300,000 distinct CDR3 sequences, about 23% of which are singletons. Source material: PBMCs. The receptor set was obtained from a human donor in good health (CMV status not recorded). Some clones in this sample may be carry-over from other donors' samples.

The V call is TRBV5-1, the J call TRBJ1-4; 8 bases are shared with TRBD1. CDR1 is SGHRS, CDR2 YFSETQ, per germline. The ends lost 3 bases at V and 8 bases at J; junction bases unmatched: 9. The CDR3 is 15 residues long. This CDR3 is CASSSAGTGGEKLFF. The CDR3 DNA is TGCGCCAGCAGCTCTGCCGGGACAGGCGGGGAAAAACTGTTTTTT.

This clonotype was counted between two and nine times. The gene calls are TRBV20-1 and TRBJ2-5, with D possibly matching TRBD2 (5 bases). This CDR3 is built from 14 residues. The germline V and J ends were trimmed by 3 bases and 5 bases, with 16 bases remaining between them. In germline, CDR1 is DFQATT, CDR2 SNEGSKA (reference sequence). The CDR3 is CSARGVLLGETQYF. The CDR3 region has the DNA TGCAGTGCTAGGGGAGTCCTCCTGGGGGAGACCCAGTACTTC.

This clonotype was recorded a few times. CDR3 nucleotide sequence: TGTGCCTGGGACAGGGGGCTCCTGAACACTGAAGCTTTCTTT. Translated: CAWDRGLLNTEAFF. The V and J genes are TRBV30 and TRBJ1-1; 10 bases agree with TRBD1. V was pared by 5 bases and J by 0 bases, with 3 bases of the junction left unmatched. The V gene's germline CDR1 is GTSNPN and CDR2 SVGIG (reference sequence). The CDR3 loop spans 14 amino acids.

This clonotype was observed at least ten times. The chain links TRBV7-2 to TRBJ2-7; TRBD1 is a possible D gene (5 bases). CDR3 length: 12 amino acids. The V and J ends lost 6 bases and 3 bases respectively, with 9 bases between them. Germline lookup yields CDR1 SGHTA and CDR2 FQGNSA. The CDR3 sequence: CASSKTDYEQYF. CDR3 sequence (DNA): TGTGCCAGCAGTAAGACAGACTACGAGCAGTACTTC. Looking up the rest from reference TRBV7-2 and TRBJ2-7 gives the full variable domain: GAGVSQSPSNKVTEKGKDVELRCDPISGHTALYWYRQSLGQGLEFLIYFQGNSAPDKSGLPSDRFSAERTGGSVSTLTIQRTQQEDSAVYLCASSKTDYEQYFGPGTRLTVT.

CDR3 DNA sequence: TGTGCCAGCAGTTTAGTTCTTGGGGGCGTTCTCAGCTCCTATAATTCACCCCTCCACTTT. It codes for CASSLVLGGVLSSYNSPLHF. This chain connects TRBV12-3 or TRBV12-4 to TRBJ1-6; D is perhaps TRBD1 (6 bases). The CDR3 loop spans 20 amino acids. The V and J ends lost 1 base and 0 bases respectively, with 19 bases between them.

This clonotype was picked up many times. This sequence joins TRBV7-9 and TRBJ1-3; no firm D call. From germline, CDR1 is SEHNR and CDR2 FQNEAQ (reference sequence). The CDR3 length is 14 residues. The V end lost 0 bases, the J end lost 1 base, and 4 bases lay between the germline ends. CDR3 nucleotides: TGTGCCAGCAGCTTAGCGGGTTCTGGAAACACCATATATTTT. Translated: CASSLAGSGNTIYF.

The J gene is TRBJ2-1, the V gene TRBV6-1; 13 nucleotides line up with TRBD2. CDR1 is MNHNS, CDR2 SASEGT, per germline. This CDR3 region has 15 residues. V dropped 6 bases and J dropped 7; count of bases not matched to a gene: 6. The CDR3 DNA sequence: TGTGCCAGCAGGTTCGGACTAGCGGGAGTGAATGAGCAGTTCTTC. Protein product: CASRFGLAGVNEQFF.

This clonotype was detected only a few times. V and J are TRBV7-2 and TRBJ2-7; D gene uncertain. CDR3 length: 12 amino acids. Between the trimmed V and J ends, which lost 5 bases and 5 bases, there was a span of 10 bases. Germline V gene sequence: CDR1 SGHTA, CDR2 FQGNSA. CDR3 loop: CASSGPANEQYF. The CDR3, as DNA: TGTGCCAGCAGCGGTCCGGCCAACGAGCAGTACTTC. The variable domain in full, with the rest retrieved from reference TRBV7-2 and TRBJ2-7, is GAGVSQSPSNKVTEKGKDVELRCDPISGHTALYWYRQSLGQGLEFLIYFQGNSAPDKSGLPSDRFSAERTGGSVSTLTIQRTQQEDSAVYLCASSGPANEQYFGPGTRLTVT.

The chain joins TRBV29-1 to TRBJ2-1; weak D call: TRBD1 (7 bases). CDR1 is SQVTM, CDR2 ANQGSEA, per germline. The CDR3 runs 14 residues. V was trimmed by 6 bases and J by 8 bases, leaving 20 bases between them. CDR3 sequence: CSVRRGTRGDEQFF. CDR3 coding DNA: TGCAGCGTACGAAGGGGGACCAGGGGGGATGAGCAGTTCTTC.

This clonotype is a singleton in its sample. This chain joins TRBV7-2 and TRBJ1-2, with a possible D match to TRBD1 (5 bases). Trimming shortened V by 4 bases and J by 6 bases, and 12 bases separated the two germline ends. The V gene's germline CDR1 is SGHTA and CDR2 FQGNSA. CDR3 length equals 13 residues. CDR3 loop: CASSSHGGNGYTF. The CDR3 DNA is TGTGCCAGCAGCTCCCACGGGGGGAATGGCTACACCTTC.